This T cell receptor beta chain was observed in a study of blood T cell repertoires in COVID-19. Living in under 30 US areas, the participants were between 18 and 89 years of age. Clinical history as reported by participants underpinned cohort assignment. Germline V CDR1 and CDR2: MDHEN, SYDVKM. V lost 5 bases to trimming and J lost 8 bases, with 15 bases between them. This CDR3 spans 13 amino acids. Assay used: immunoSEQ multiplex PCR; TCRdb lists only in-frame clones, some missing. The sample has 200,000 to 250,000 clones; about 91% are singletons. This clone occurred once. The clonotype was recovered from a young man with acute COVID-19. Material: PBMCs or T cells enriched from blood (not recorded which). The rearrangement uses TRBV28 and TRBJ1-1, with D hard to call. CDR3 loop: CASSPHTNPEAFF. DNA for the CDR3: TGTGCCAGCAGTCCACATACAAATCCCGAAGCTTTCTTT.